This is a list of T cell receptor beta chains from one sample in a study of shared clonotypes between healthy human individuals. Repertoires were generated with immunoSEQ multiplex PCR, while TCRdb's copy carries only in-frame clones and drops some. The sample carries 2 million to 2.5 million clones, roughly 93% recorded once. Sequencing was carried out using naive CD4+ T cells from PBMCs. These receptor sequences come from a man between 18 and 35 years old in good health. Some clones in this sample may be carry-over from other donors' samples. The CDR3 runs from the conserved cysteine through the conserved F or W. Fields, in order: J gene, D gene, V gene, CDR3 protein, CDR3 DNA. The D gene is left open where the match is weak.

j_gene: TRBJ2-7; d_gene: TRBD2; v_gene: TRBV30; CDR3aa: CAWSGTSSPNEQYF; CDR3nt: TGTGCCTGGAGTGGGACTAGCTCGCCTAACGAGCAGTACTTC
j_gene: TRBJ2-7; d_gene: TRBD2; v_gene: TRBV15; CDR3aa: CATSYLAGGSYEQYF; CDR3nt: TGTGCCACCAGCTACCTAGCGGGAGGGTCCTACGAGCAGTACTTC
j_gene: TRBJ1-2; d_gene: -; v_gene: TRBV5-6; CDR3aa: CASSLASGGYTF; CDR3nt: TGTGCCAGCAGCTTGGCCTCCGGTGGCTACACCTTC
j_gene: TRBJ2-5; d_gene: TRBD1; v_gene: TRBV4-2; CDR3aa: CASSQVVGTGGETQYF; CDR3nt: TGTGCCAGCAGCCAGGTAGTCGGGACAGGGGGAGAGACCCAGTACTTC
j_gene: TRBJ2-5; d_gene: TRBD2; v_gene: TRBV7-2; CDR3aa: CASSSSGQETQYF; CDR3nt: TGTGCCAGCAGCTCTAGCGGCCAAGAGACCCAGTACTTC
j_gene: TRBJ2-1; d_gene: -; v_gene: TRBV7-3; CDR3aa: CASSSQGGGEQFF; CDR3nt: TGTGCCAGCAGCTCACAGGGAGGGGGTGAGCAGTTCTTC
j_gene: TRBJ2-5; d_gene: -; v_gene: TRBV7-2; CDR3aa: CASSFQGDLQETQYF; CDR3nt: TGTGCCAGCAGCTTTCAAGGGGATCTCCAAGAGACCCAGTACTTC
j_gene: TRBJ2-7; d_gene: -; v_gene: TRBV30; CDR3aa: CAWMVQDYEQYF; CDR3nt: TGTGCCTGGATGGTCCAGGACTACGAGCAGTACTTC
j_gene: TRBJ1-1; d_gene: -; v_gene: TRBV5-1; CDR3aa: CASSLQDGFRNTEAFF; CDR3nt: TGCGCCAGCAGCTTGCAGGACGGCTTCCGAAACACTGAAGCTTTCTTT
j_gene: TRBJ1-5; d_gene: -; v_gene: TRBV30; CDR3aa: CAWSVGAGGPQPQHF; CDR3nt: TGTGCCTGGAGTGTAGGGGCCGGGGGGCCTCAGCCCCAGCATTTT